What follows are 16 T cell receptor beta chains derived from one specimen sequenced in a study of cytomegalovirus exposure and HLA in healthy donors (dated by TCRdb to about 2017). The library was built by means of the immunoSEQ multiplex PCR assay. A mixture of 60 forward primers for TCR Vbeta segments and 13 reverse primers for TCR Jbeta segments was used in the multiplex PCR. Drawn from immuneACCESS, this table holds only the in-frame rearrangements with V and J called that TCRdb kept. Clones are partly lost; checked studies trace under half to an unresolved V gene and leave the rest unexplained. This specimen's table enumerates approximately 190,000 clones. The ten largest make up approximately 0.74% of the sample. Sequencing was done on a sample of PBMCs. These receptors were taken from a boy between 10 and 17 years old in good health and CMV-seronegative.

V usage is TRBV9 and J usage is TRBJ2-7; 8 bases line up with TRBD1. V lost 2 bases, J lost 0 bases, and 4 bases stayed unmatched. The V gene's germline CDR1 is SGDLS and CDR2 YYNGEE. This CDR3 comprises 15 residues. CDR3 DNA sequence: TGTGCCAGCAGCGTCAGGACAGGGAGCTCCTACGAGCAGTACTTC. Residues: CASSVRTGSSYEQYF.

The chain has TRBV18 and TRBJ2-3; 8 nucleotides align to TRBD2. CDR1 and CDR2 (germline): KGHSH, LQKENI. The CDR3 has 17 residues. J gave up 1 base and V 3 bases, and 9 bases lay outside the gene matches. DNA of the CDR3: TGTGCCAGCTCACCTACTAGCGGTGTTTCGGGCACAGATACGCAGTATTTT. Protein: CASSPTSGVSGTDTQYF.

This chain joins TRBV7-3 and TRBJ1-1; TRBD1 aligns across 11 bases. The J segment lost 4 bases and the V segment lost 8 bases, leaving 6 bases of the junction unmatched. The CDR3 covers 14 residues. CDR1 and CDR2 (germline): SGHTA, FQGTGA. CDR3 sequence: CASGTGTGGTEAFF. In DNA, the CDR3 is TGTGCCAGCGGGACCGGGACAGGGGGCACTGAAGCTTTCTTT.

The V and J genes are TRBV6-4 and TRBJ1-2; unclear D gene. Between the trimmed V and J ends, which lost 4 bases and 4 bases, there was a span of 19 bases. The CDR3 totals 16 residues. CDR1 is MRHNA, CDR2 SNTAGT, per germline. CDR3 nucleotides: TGTGCCAGCAGTGTTCAACCTGGGAGGAGCTTCTATGGCTACACCTTC. Translation gives CASSVQPGRSFYGYTF.

This sequence joins TRBV28 and TRBJ2-5; D is perhaps TRBD1 (6 bases). Trimming took 3 bases from V and 3 from J, leaving 20 bases between them. Germline CDR1 is MDHEN and CDR2 is SYDVKM. The CDR3 has 17 residues. In DNA form, the CDR3 reads TGTGCCAGCAGTTTGCCTCTCCGTTTTGGGGGCGAAGAGACCCAGTACTTC. Translated: CASSLPLRFGGEETQYF.

The V and J genes are TRBV15 and TRBJ1-1, with a tentative D call TRBD1 (5 bases). This CDR3 has 14 residues. V lost 0 bases, J lost 3 bases, and 8 bases lay in between. The germline gives CDR1 LNHNV, CDR2 YYDKDF (reference sequence). CDR3 sequence reads: CATSREQGYTEAFF. CDR3 nucleotides: TGTGCCACCAGCAGAGAGCAGGGATACACTGAAGCTTTCTTT.

This chain joins TRBV13 and TRBJ1-2, with TRBD1 as a possible D gene (5 bases). The CDR3 is 14 amino acids. Looked up from germline, CDR1 is PRHDT and CDR2 is FYEKMQ (reference sequence). V was cut by 0 bases and J by 8 bases, with 13 bases left in between. The CDR3 nucleotides are TGTGCCAGCAGCTTAGGACAGGCCGACTTCGGCTACACCTTC. It is translated as CASSLGQADFGYTF.

The V call is TRBV7-6, the J call TRBJ2-7; D perhaps matches TRBD2 (5 bases). The V end was cut by 7 bases, the J end by 0 bases, with 16 bases between. The length of the CDR3 is 15 residues. Germline V lookup: CDR1 SGHVS, CDR2 FNYEAQ. CDR3 coding DNA: TGTGCCAGCATCCCCTACCGGGATCTCTCCTACGAGCAGTACTTC. Translation: CASIPYRDLSYEQYF. Full variable domain (missing parts from reference TRBV7-6 and TRBJ2-7): GAGVSQSPRYKVTKRGQDVALRCDPISGHVSLYWYRQALGQGPEFLTYFNYEAQQDKSGLPNDRFSAERPEGSISTLTIQRTEQRDSAMYRCASIPYRDLSYEQYFGPGTRLTVT.

This chain connects TRBV5-4 to TRBJ1-1; no firm D call. This CDR3 is built from 15 residues. Germline CDR1 SGHNT, CDR2 YYREEE (reference sequence). Trimming shortened V by 4 bases and J by 5 bases, and 18 bases separated the two germline ends. The CDR3 region has the DNA TGTGCCAGCAGCCCCCGGGGTCTGGTGAGGACTGAAGCTTTCTTT. It encodes CASSPRGLVRTEAFF.

The gene calls are TRBV2 and TRBJ2-7; 11 bases fit TRBD2. Germline V gives CDR1 SNHLY, CDR2 FYNNEI. V shed 6 bases and J 4 bases; nucleotides not matched to a gene: 8. There are 15 residues in the CDR3. The DNA for the CDR3 is TGTGCCAGCAGGACACTAGCGGGGGTTCGATACGAGCAGTACTTC. Protein product: CASRTLAGVRYEQYF.

The chain carries TRBV13 and TRBJ1-2; D might be TRBD1 (5 bases). The germline V gene has CDR1 PRHDT and CDR2 FYEKMQ (reference sequence). Trimming stripped 5 bases from V and 4 bases from J, with 17 bases between. The CDR3 is made up of 15 amino acids. CDR3 in amino acids: CASSGTGRTLYGYTF. DNA for the CDR3: TGTGCCAGCAGCGGGACGGGGAGGACCCTCTATGGCTACACCTTC.

This chain joins TRBV27 and TRBJ2-7; a possible D gene is TRBD1 (5 bases). With 2 bases removed from V and 0 bases from J, the gap between germline ends came to 11 bases. Looked up from germline, CDR1 is MNHEY and CDR2 is SMNVEV (reference sequence). The CDR3 extends over 15 amino acids. The CDR3 reads CASSLVQGSSYEQYF. The CDR3 coding sequence is TGTGCCAGCAGTTTAGTTCAGGGTAGCTCCTACGAGCAGTACTTC.

The V and J genes are TRBV29-1 and TRBJ2-1; D is unclear. V was cut by 2 bases and J by 9 bases, with 14 bases left in between. The germline V gene has CDR1 SQVTM and CDR2 ANQGSEA. The CDR3 sequence is 13 residues long. The CDR3 is CSVEYPSISEQFF. DNA for the CDR3: TGCAGCGTTGAATATCCTAGTATTAGTGAGCAGTTCTTC.

CDR3 DNA: TGTGCCAGCAGCTTAGTCGGACTAGCTGACCCTGAGCAGTTCTTC. Translating gives CASSLVGLADPEQFF. V usage is TRBV7-2 and J usage is TRBJ2-1; 8 bases are a match to TRBD2. CDR1 SGHTA and CDR2 FQGNSA come from the germline V gene. Germline trimming cut 1 base from V and 9 bases from J; bases unmatched to any gene: 8. This CDR3 comprises 15 residues.

The V and J genes are TRBV27 and TRBJ2-7, with 9 bases fitting TRBD1. Trimming cost V 6 bases and J 5 bases; bases outside gene matches: 11. This CDR3 has 15 residues. Germline CDR1 MNHEY, CDR2 SMNVEV (reference sequence). This CDR3 reads CASSTGGALGHEQYF. The DNA of the CDR3 is TGTGCCAGCAGCACAGGGGGCGCGTTAGGCCACGAGCAGTACTTC.

The chain recombines TRBV27 with TRBJ2-7; 10 bases line up with TRBD2. Germline V gene lookup returns CDR1 MNHEY and CDR2 SMNVEV (reference sequence). Germline trimming cut 7 bases from V and 2 bases from J; bases unmatched to any gene: 11. The length of the CDR3 is 16 residues. The chain's CDR3 is CASKERGGLTPYEQYF. CDR3 bases: TGTGCCAGCAAGGAGCGGGGGGGCCTAACGCCCTACGAGCAGTACTTC.